This TCR beta chain stems from a study of CD8+CD57+ T cells in acquired aplastic anemia. About the research overall: CD4+ and CD8+ cells, once sorted, gave DNA averaging roughly 3.2 ug. Study observations and caveats: Sharing between patients and controls was observed for around 30 CD8+ CDR3 sequences.

Patients picked for sequencing had shown CD8+CD57+ cell expansion detected by flow cytometry. Patients, without exception, had severe acquired aplastic anemia. Sampling of blood occurred while the patients had still received no therapy. The template for TCR beta VDJ and CDR3 sequence profiling was genomic DNA. TCRdb redid the calling of the reads with MiXCR, one entry per CDR3 protein. Here the sample spans about 150,000 distinct CDR3 sequences, roughly 49% being singletons. Only a few counts were recorded for this clonotype. No antigen is known for it. The clonotype originates from a human donor with aplastic anemia. Sequences were obtained from sorted CD4+, CD8+, or CD8+CD57+ T cells (not recorded which) from PBMCs.

The CDR3 DNA sequence: TGTGCCAGCACCCCTCCGGGACTAGCGGGGTCTGGGTACAATGAGCAGTTCTTC. It yields the protein CASTPPGLAGSGYNEQFF. The chain is built from TRBV5-6 and TRBJ2-1, with 13 bases identical to TRBD2. The CDR3 runs 18 residues. V was pared by 6 bases and J by 4 bases, with 13 bases of the junction left unmatched. The V gene's germline CDR1 is SGHDT and CDR2 YYEEEE. The full variable domain, completed using reference TRBV5-6 and TRBJ2-1, is DAGVTQSPTHLIKTRGQQVTLRCSPKSGHDTVSWYQQALGQGPQFIFQYYEEEERQRGNFPDRFSGHQFPNYSSELNVNALLLGDSALYLCASTPPGLAGSGYNEQFFGPGTRLTVL.